This T cell receptor beta chain originates from a study of cytomegalovirus exposure and HLA in healthy donors (TCRdb year 2017). Regarding the study in general: According to an earlier analysis of around 600 of the donors, some 180 million T cells yielded 95 million to 140 million unique TCR beta sequences and about 300 Gb of sequence data. Among about 360 genotyped donors of the cohort, an average of approximately 230,000 unique TCR beta nucleotide sequences were sequenced per donor, roughly 20% of them non-productive. Using immunosequencing, the study profiled T cell repertoires from some 670 subjects and related those repertoires to cytomegalovirus serostatus. To predict cytomegalovirus infection status, the study combined high-throughput TCR immunosequencing, statistical association of individual TCRs with disease status, and machine learning. HLA typing included class I and class II loci at four-digit resolution. A later genetic analysis took genome-wide SNP genotypes for about three fifths of the roughly 700 donors and used that subset as a discovery cohort. In a later analysis, previously published TCR beta repertoires from several hundred donors were re-analyzed and high-resolution HLA genotyping was added so that TCR occurrence patterns could be studied. Besides the first cohort of roughly 640 subjects, a separate validation cohort made up of roughly 120 different subjects was used. Every repertoire in the discovery cohort had been generated on one and the same sequencing platform. Rather than drawing on any new phenotypic data, the later analysis identified candidate immune exposures from TCR beta sequences and the way those sequences occurred across donors. Of the roughly 410 genotyped donors, 70% to 90% were placed in the genetic ancestry cluster associated with self-reported Caucasian donors. The aim of the study was to test whether cataloging public T cell receptors could identify signatures of past pathogen exposure. In an earlier analysis of 587 of the donors, high-throughput TCR beta sequencing was used to judge whether each TCR beta V gene segment behaved as functional or pseudogenic. Alongside the repertoire data, information on donor age, sex, ethnicity and CMV serostatus was compiled. The number of donors typed differed by locus, with roughly 620-630 for A, B, C, DRB1 and DQB1, roughly 550 for DQA1, nearly 610 for DPA1, and some 440 for DPB1. Roughly 5 DR-DQ haplotypes were handled as single units for association and clustering because linkage in the cohort was strong. An early release that covered roughly 600 HLA-typed donors contained around 330 gigabases of sequencing data and 70 million to 100 million unique TCR sequences.

CDR1 KGHSH and CDR2 LQKENI are derived from the germline V gene. The trim is 4 bases for V and 10 bases for J, with a gap of 20 bases between the germline ends. From the cysteine through the phenylalanine, the CDR3 covers 16 amino acids. The only DNA kept is the CDR3, 48 bases in frame from the first base. The cohort comprised around 700 healthy bone marrow donors. At the time of sampling, every cohort member was nominally healthy, though immune exposures that went unrecorded were likely present. The donor tested CMV seronegative and was one of the 352 seronegative cohort members. A peripheral blood sample was provided by each donor, and peripheral blood mononuclear cells were used for TCR beta sequencing. Genomic DNA extraction from the blood cell samples was performed with the Qiagen DNeasy Blood Extraction Kit. Library construction relied on the immunoSEQ multiplex PCR assay. For the multiplex PCR, a mixture combining 60 forward primers for TCR Vbeta segments and 13 reverse primers for TCR Jbeta segments was used. A multiplex PCR assay on genomic DNA amplified the CDR3 region of rearranged TCR beta genes. The amplified TCR beta libraries were sequenced on the Illumina HiSeq System as 87-base-pair reads. As for how the authors treated the data: Across the roughly 640 repertoires, a later analysis counted roughly 77 million unique TCR beta chains, roughly 11 million of which were shared by at least two donors. A nearest-neighbor algorithm error-corrected the raw reads and collapsed the reads into unique sequences, merging closely related sequences to remove PCR and sequencing errors. V, D and J gene segments were assigned by aligning CDR3 sequences to IMGT reference sequences. For a sequence to be retained, a match of at least six nucleotides to both a V gene segment and a J gene segment was required. Rearrangements were called productive when the CDR3 lacked stop codons and stayed in frame with V and J; all others were non-productive. CDR3 was defined by IMGT convention, running from the second conserved V-encoded cysteine to the conserved J-encoded phenylalanine. In an earlier analysis of more than 550 of the donors, sequences lacking an unambiguous match to a single V gene segment were excluded. In an earlier analysis of some 590 of the donors, a V segment was called functional when productive rearrangements were above 56.7%, and segregating when the standard deviation between donors exceeded 5%. A statistical classification framework was developed to diagnose cytomegalovirus status using the catalog of TCR beta chain sequences. A later analysis assigned V and J genes by comparing TCR nucleotide sequences with IMGT/GENE-DB human TR gene sequences. The TCRdist pipeline was used in a later analysis to assign CDR3 sequences and most-parsimonious VDJ recombination scenarios. In a later analysis, every TCR beta chain was defined by the combination of its CDR3 amino acid sequence and its V-gene family, and reads without a unique V-gene family were dropped. A later analysis removed nearly 600 highly shared, low-generation-probability nucleotide sequences to deal with suspected cross-contamination and a sequencing artifact. A later analysis calculated a clonal expansion index for each public chain from normalized within-repertoire ranks of inferred template counts. In a later analysis, generation probabilities were computed with a VDJ recombination model fitted to out-of-frame rearrangements, and the resulting probabilities were checked against IGoR. A later analysis scored TCR-TCR, TCR-HLA and TCR-CMV co-occurrence with hypergeometric tests, applying a repertoire-size bias correction to TCR pairs. To estimate false discovery rates, a later analysis permuted the HLA or CMV assignments 20 times. In a later analysis, co-occurring TCRs were grouped using DBSCAN, with TCRdist sequence similarity added in when clustering inside HLA-allele-positive subsets. Repertoires with fewer than 30,000 or more than 120,000 public chains were left out of co-occurrence clustering, as were a few repertoires with anomalous nucleotide sharing. The table comes from immuneACCESS by way of TCRdb, which keeps in-frame sequences with V and J called. Part of the clones is missing from these tables; in studies checked, under half for an unresolved V gene and the rest for unknown reasons. D and trimming were read from the DNA, whereas the V and J calls and clone size are those reported in that table. Within this sample are about 160,000 clones, with about 75% of them counted one time only. Under 2.5% of the sample is in the top ten clones.

Overall study results and their limits: According to a later analysis, parvovirus B19, influenza, CMV and Epstein-Barr virus appeared linked to several top co-occurrence clusters. A cluster of highly shared sequence variants was judged likely to represent a technical artifact of the sequencing pipeline. A total of 150 to 200 TCR beta chains were listed by the study as associated with cytomegalovirus. When HLA alleles, especially DR and DQ, strongly co-occurred, TCR associations were difficult to assign to individual alleles. Presence/absence analyses assumed roughly uniform sequencing depth across donors, an assumption that may not hold. In a later analysis, TCR association rates were found to vary across HLA loci, with the most associated TCRs seen for DRB1 alleles and the fewest for HLA-C alleles. The 87-base-pair reads could not distinguish some IMGT-functional V segments, including TRBV6-2 and TRBV6-3, so those segments were excluded. At a false discovery rate of 0.05, a later analysis linked 16,000 or so TCR beta sequences to specific HLA alleles. Most TCR sequences were observed very rarely across donors, whereas some public TCRs were present in many individuals. Compared with equally common non-associated chains, HLA-associated TCR beta chains in a later analysis were more clonally expanded and had lower generation probabilities. HLA typing was unavailable for some donors at each locus, so association tests used only the typed subset. This cohort had only TCR beta chains sequenced, and the lack of alpha or paired-chain data limited which features could be detected. The earlier analysis of some 560 of the donors excluded fewer than 20 rarely observed V segments, including chromosome 9 orphons, because counts were too low. Compared with the approximately 710-donor mean, donors in an Asian-associated ancestry cluster had fewer N-insertions in productive TCRs, according to a later genetic analysis. According to a later analysis, most CMV-associated TCR beta chains appeared to be HLA-restricted, and the HLA associations seemed to be driven largely by CMV exposure. Cytomegalovirus status was reported to be diagnosed by the classifier with high specificity and sensitivity in both the original and validation cohorts. Correlated functional status among segregating V segments might reflect linkage disequilibrium, but an unknown experimental factor could not be ruled out. It was suggested by the authors that the approach could potentially be generalized to other disease states and immunological phenotypes. Broadly in line with IMGT annotations, most TCR beta V segments showed up in productive rearrangements about 87% or about 30% of the time in an earlier analysis of 587 of the donors. A further reported finding was that TCR beta sequences accurately predicted the HLA-A and HLA-B alleles for most subjects in the first cohort. Three of the identified cytomegalovirus-associated TCR beta chains were confirmed in vitro to be specific for cytomegalovirus antigens. For the cohort, immune exposure information was limited to CMV serostatus. A later genetic analysis associated a missense DCLRE1C variant with V-gene and J-gene trimming of TCR beta chains, and an independent cohort replicated the association.

As to this clone: Its specific antigen is unknown. No clone much larger than this one lies a single base away; base qualities are absent.

This TCR was sampled from a female donor in good health and CMV-seronegative. Sequencing was performed on PBMCs. The chain is made from TRBV18 and TRBJ1-6; the D segment could be TRBD1, given 6 matching bases. Read as DNA, the sequence is TGTGCCAGCTCACTCGGGGGGAAGGGGACATACTCACCCCTCCACTTT. This is translated as CASSLGGKGTYSPLHF.